The entry that follows covers one TCR beta chain sequence. This clonotype appeared once. It lacks a known antigen. Nothing much larger sits one base from this clone, and base qualities are not available. Evidence from one read is weak. These data are taken from a study of Graves' ophthalmopathy and Graves' hyperthyroidism listed by TCRdb under 2018. About the investigation overall: Peripheral blood was collected at initial diagnosis, prior to any treatment. The study used signatures of the TCR beta repertoire to tell Graves' ophthalmopathy apart from Graves' hyperthyroidism and to predict which patients would progress to ophthalmopathy. In total, over 130 blood samples were TCR-sequenced: some 43 ophthalmopathy, approximately 75 hyperthyroidism and 17 hyperthyroidism-to-ophthalmopathy patients. To explore V-J signatures that separate ophthalmopathy from hyperthyroidism, a discovery set of about a hundred patients was enrolled, consisting of roughly 45 with ophthalmopathy and around 60 with stable hyperthyroidism. The independent validation cohort included about 19 hyperthyroidism patients plus 17 patients who later progressed from hyperthyroidism to ophthalmopathy. T-cell repertoires of thyroid tissue and blood were compared in over 5 hyperthyroidism patients. Following sample collection, hyperthyroidism patients were given methimazole at a starting dose of 30 mg daily, and ophthalmopathy patients were given high-dose intravenous methylprednisolone. The 75 to 100 discovery patients were randomly split 7:3 into training and test sets.

On the study overall, not on this receptor specifically: In validation, the model predicted ophthalmopathy progression with about 70% sensitivity and roughly 78% specificity; some 13 predicted patients were CT-confirmed with GO in a median of around 6.5 months. Most of the expanded thyroid clonotypes with a frequency above 0.001 were also detected in blood, and it was suggested that the thyroid immune response may be reflected by blood repertoires. Sample size was not predetermined statistically, and investigators were not blinded to group allocation. In cross-validation, the 13-signature model distinguished ophthalmopathy from stable hyperthyroidism with more than 85% sensitivity and 81.08% specificity, while in the test set the corresponding values were 80% and 75%.

Ophthalmopathy patients had moderately to severely active disease, Clinical Activity Score of at least 3, NOSPECS grade of at least 4, and disease duration under 3 months. Patients were excluded if they had other autoimmune diseases, uncontrolled infections, pregnancy or lactation. Clinical symptoms, serum thyroxine, TRAb, thyroid ultrasound and orbital computed tomography formed the basis of the diagnosis. Using Ficoll-Paque density gradient centrifugation, PBMCs were isolated from about 10 ml of fresh peripheral blood. Total RNA was extracted using Trizol reagent, and RNA quality was checked on an Agilent 2100 Bioanalyzer. For repertoire sequencing, TCR beta CDR3 regions were amplified from RNA transcripts. The first round of RT-PCR was done with HTBI primers and the Qiagen OneStep RT-PCR kit, and was followed by a second round of multiplex PCR, then size selection and purification. Sequencing of the libraries was carried out on an Illumina HiSeq2000 in paired-end mode with 100 bp reads. The paper's data handling went like this. SOAPnuke was used to process the reads, removing any read that contained adapters or uncalled bases, had a mean Phred below 15, or lacked an exact match to the constant primer or identifier. High-quality paired reads were merged with COPE v1.2.5. Unique nucleotide sequences were defined as clonotypes and aligned to IMGT TRB V, D and J references using MiTCR v1.1. The analysis was limited to V-J combinations with a frequency above 0.0001, which together covered 99.2% of the repertoires. A TCR clonal expansion and chaos score per V-J combination was defined as the ratio of F50 clonal expansion to chaos observed in the TCRdist matrix. Welch's t-statistics and random forest were used to reduce the features to about twelve V-J combinations, which were then used as input to a naive Bayes classifier. The Morisita-Horn index was used to measure how similar the thyroid and blood repertoires were. Using fastp trimming at Q25 and MiXCR clonotype assembly, TCRdb reanalyzed the public sequencing data and kept in-frame beta chains. Here each entry gathers all rows of one CDR3 protein and keeps the most common genes and DNA. It is TCRdb's table, rather than the study itself, that gives the V and J calls and clone size. This sample gives roughly 400,000 distinct CDR3 sequences in total; 18% of them show up just once. Around 1.6% of the sample is taken by the ten largest.

The CDR3 spans 14 residues, from the cysteine through the phenylalanine. Just the 42-base CDR3 DNA is kept, in frame starting at base 1. Reading the germline V gene (reference sequence) gives CDR1 GTSNPN and CDR2 SVGIG. V was cut back by 2 bases and J by 3 bases, leaving a gap of 11 bases between them. Sequenced input: peripheral blood. The chain was built from TRBV30 and TRBJ1-5, with a weak D call of TRBD1 (6 bases match). This clonotype was sampled from a young woman with Graves' ophthalmopathy. Donor details come from another sample of the same person, matched by shared clones. The sequence in DNA is TGTGCCTGGAGTAGGGGGGGATACAATCAGCCCCAGCATTTT. It translates as CAWSRGGYNQPQHF.